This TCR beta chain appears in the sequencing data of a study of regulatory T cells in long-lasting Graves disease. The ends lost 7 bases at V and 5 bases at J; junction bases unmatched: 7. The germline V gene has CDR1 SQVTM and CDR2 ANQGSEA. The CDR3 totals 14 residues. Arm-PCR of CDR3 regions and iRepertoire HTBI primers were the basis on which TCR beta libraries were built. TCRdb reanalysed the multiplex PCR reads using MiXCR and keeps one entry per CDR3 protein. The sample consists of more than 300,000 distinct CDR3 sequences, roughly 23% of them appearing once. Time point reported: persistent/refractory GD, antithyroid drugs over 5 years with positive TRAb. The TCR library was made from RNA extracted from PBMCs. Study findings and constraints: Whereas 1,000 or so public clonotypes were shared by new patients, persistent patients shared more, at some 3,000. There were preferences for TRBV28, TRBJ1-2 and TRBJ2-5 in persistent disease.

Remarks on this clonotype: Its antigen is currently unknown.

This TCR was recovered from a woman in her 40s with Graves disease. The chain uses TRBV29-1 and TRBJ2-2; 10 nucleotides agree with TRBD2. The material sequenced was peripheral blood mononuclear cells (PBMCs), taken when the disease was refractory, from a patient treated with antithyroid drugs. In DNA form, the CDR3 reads TGCAGCGGCCTAGCGGGAGTGGGTACCGGGGAGCTGTTTTTT. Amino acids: CSGLAGVGTGELFF.